Below, one T cell receptor beta chain is given with its context. Its target is not known. The data were taken from a study of cytomegalovirus exposure and HLA in healthy donors. Study-wide results and caveats: Researchers counted 164 TCR beta chains as cytomegalovirus-associated. A later analysis, which compared TCR beta chains of equal frequency, found the HLA-associated ones more clonally expanded.

The study ran its PCR with 60 Vbeta and 13 Jbeta primers. Clones were read by immunoSEQ multiplex PCR, and TCRdb kept only the in-frame ones, dropping some. This sample has about 210,000 clones, with roughly 80% found just once. The sequencing sample was made of PBMCs. This TCR was recovered from a man aged 25-45 years in good health and CMV-seronegative.

The DNA of the CDR3 is TGTGCCAGCAGCCCGACGGGGTTGGAGAAGTACTTC. Its protein is CASSPTGLEKYF. The chain uses TRBV14 and TRBJ2-7, with a tentative D call TRBD2 (5 bases). The CDR3 is 12 residues long. Germline CDR1 reads SGHDN; CDR2 reads FVKESK. V was trimmed by 4 bases and J by 11 bases, leaving 15 bases between them.